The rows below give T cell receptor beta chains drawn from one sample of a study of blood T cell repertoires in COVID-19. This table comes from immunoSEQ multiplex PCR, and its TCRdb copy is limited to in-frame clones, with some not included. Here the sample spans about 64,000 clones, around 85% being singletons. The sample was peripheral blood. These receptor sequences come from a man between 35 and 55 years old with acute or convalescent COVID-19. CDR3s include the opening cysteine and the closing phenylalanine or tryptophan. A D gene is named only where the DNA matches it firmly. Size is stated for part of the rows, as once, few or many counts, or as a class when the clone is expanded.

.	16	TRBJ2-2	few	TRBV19	TGTGCCAGTAGTATAAATGGGGGCTCTTTCACCGGGGAGCTGTTTTTT	CASSINGGSFTGELFF
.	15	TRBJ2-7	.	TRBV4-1	TGCGCCAGCAGCCAAGTTTTAGGACAAAACTACGAGCAGTACTTC	CASSQVLGQNYEQYF
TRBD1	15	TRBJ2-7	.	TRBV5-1	TGCGCCAGCAGCTCCGGACAGGTAGCACCCCACGAGCAGTACTTC	CASSSGQVAPHEQYF
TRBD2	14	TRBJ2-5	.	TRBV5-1	TGCGCCAGCAGTATTGTAGCGGGGTTTGAGACCCAGTACTTC	CASSIVAGFETQYF
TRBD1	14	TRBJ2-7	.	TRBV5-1	TGCGCCAGCAGCCCCCAACAGGGGGCAGGGGAGCAGTACTTC	CASSPQQGAGEQYF
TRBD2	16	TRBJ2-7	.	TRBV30	TGTGCCTGGAAGAGAGCGGGGGATGTGAGCTCCTACGAGCAGTACTTC	CAWKRAGDVSSYEQYF
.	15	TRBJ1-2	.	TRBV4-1	TGCGCCAGCAGCCAAGAATTCCGGGGATGGGATGGCTACACCTTC	CASSQEFRGWDGYTF
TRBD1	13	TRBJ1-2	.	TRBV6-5	TGTGCCAGCAGTCGGACAGGACGGTATGGCTACACCTTC	CASSRTGRYGYTF
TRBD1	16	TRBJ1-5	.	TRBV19	TGTGCCAGTACCGTACCGGGACAGGGTACGGGACAGCCCCAGCATTTT	CASTVPGQGTGQPQHF
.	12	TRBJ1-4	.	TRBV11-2	TGTGCCAGCAGCTTCTTCGATGAAAAACTGTTTTTT	CASSFFDEKLFF
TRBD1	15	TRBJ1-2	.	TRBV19	TGTGCCAGTAGTATTATAGGGGGCGCAGACTATGGCTACACCTTC	CASSIIGGADYGYTF
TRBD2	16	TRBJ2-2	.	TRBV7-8	TGTGCCAGCAGCTCCCTAGCGGGTGTGAACACCGGGGAGCTGTTTTTT	CASSSLAGVNTGELFF
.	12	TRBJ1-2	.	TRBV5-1	TGCGCCAGTTCTGGTAACAGGGACGGCTACACCTTC	CASSGNRDGYTF
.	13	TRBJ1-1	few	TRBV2	TGTGCCGACGCTCGGGAACAAAGCACTGAAGCTTTCTTT	CADAREQSTEAFF
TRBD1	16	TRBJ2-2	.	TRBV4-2	TGTGCCAGCAGCCAAGACGTAGGACAGGGCACCGGGGAGCTGTTTTTT	CASSQDVGQGTGELFF
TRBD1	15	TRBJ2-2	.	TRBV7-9	TGTGCCAGCAGCGGGGACAGGGAAAACACCGGGGAGCTGTTTTTT	CASSGDRENTGELFF
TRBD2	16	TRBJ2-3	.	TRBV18	TGTGCCAGCTCATGGACTAGCGGGGGGGTCACAGATACGCAGTATTTT	CASSWTSGGVTDTQYF
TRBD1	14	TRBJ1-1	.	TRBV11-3	TGTGCCAGCAGCTCCCAATTGACAGGGACTGAAGCTTTCTTT	CASSSQLTGTEAFF
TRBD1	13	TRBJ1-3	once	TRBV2	TGTGCCAGCACTGGGGACAGGGGAAACACCATATATTTT	CASTGDRGNTIYF
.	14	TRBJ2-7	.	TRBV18	TGTGCCAGCTCACCATCCAGGACTGGAGGCGAGCAGTACTTC	CASSPSRTGGEQYF
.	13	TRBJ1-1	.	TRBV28	TGTGCCAGTAGGGGGACACTGAACACTGAAGCTTTCTTT	CASRGTLNTEAFF
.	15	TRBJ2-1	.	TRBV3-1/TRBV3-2	TGTGCCAGCAGCCGTGATCGGGGGTTTTACAATGAGCAGTTCTTC	CASSRDRGFYNEQFF
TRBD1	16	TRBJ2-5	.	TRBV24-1	TGTGCCACCAGTGATGTGGGGGACAGGTGGCAAGAGACCCAGTACTTC	CATSDVGDRWQETQYF